Presented here are 11 T cell receptor beta chains from one specimen sequenced in a study of control samples from healthy donors and cancer patients. Sequencing was performed with immunoSEQ multiplex PCR; in TCRdb, only in-frame clones are kept and a portion is missing. This repertoire shows approximately 100,000 clones, approximately 90% found once; its top ten account for over 6.5%. The specimen was blood. Every receptor here comes from a man aged 25-40 years in good health.

This rearrangement joins TRBV30 to TRBJ2-6, with TRBD1 as a possible D gene (5 bases). The CDR3 loop spans 18 amino acids. Germline CDR1 and CDR2: GTSNPN and SVGIG (reference sequence). V was cut by 1 base and J by 1 base, with 17 bases left in between. CDR3 sequence (DNA): TGTGCCTGGAGTGGAAGAATAGGGGCACAATCTGGGGCCAACGTCCTGACTTTC. As protein: CAWSGRIGAQSGANVLTF.

This sequence joins TRBV4-1 and TRBJ1-6; 8 nucleotides match TRBD1. The CDR3 runs 18 residues. Unmatched junction bases numbered 13, after V lost 0 bases and J lost 9 bases. The V gene's germline CDR1 is MGHRA and CDR2 YSYEKL. The CDR3 here is CASSQDQPTGDFSSPLHF. The DNA of the CDR3 is TGCGCCAGCAGCCAAGATCAACCGACAGGGGATTTTAGTTCACCCCTCCACTTT.

This clone is labeled medium-sized. The chain links TRBV30 to TRBJ1-1; D uncertain. Germline V gene data show CDR1 as GTSNPN and CDR2 as SVGIG (reference sequence). The CDR3 loop spans 11 amino acids. With 3 bases removed from V and 6 bases from J, the gap between germline ends came to 8 bases. Here the CDR3 DNA reads TGTGCCTGGAGCCTGCCCCCTGAAGCTTTCTTT. It codes for CAWSLPPEAFF.

The chain links TRBV24-1 to TRBJ2-3; TRBD2 agrees at 14 bases. Germline CDR1 reads KGHDR; CDR2 reads SFDVKD. With V trimmed by 3 bases and J by 2 bases, 3 bases remained unmatched. The CDR3 contains 17 residues. The CDR3 is CATSDRTSGGITDTQYF. DNA for the CDR3: TGTGCCACCAGTGATCGGACTAGCGGGGGGATCACAGATACGCAGTATTTT.

The gene calls are TRBV7-6 and TRBJ2-2, with a tentative D call TRBD1 (6 bases). The CDR3 length is 16 residues. Germline V lookup: CDR1 SGHVS, CDR2 FNYEAQ. Between the trimmed V and J ends, which lost 5 bases and 0 bases, there was a span of 13 bases. As DNA, the CDR3 is TGTGCCAGCAGCCCTACCGGGACAACGAACACCGGGGAGCTGTTTTTT. Residues: CASSPTGTTNTGELFF.

The V gene is TRBV27, the J gene TRBJ1-2, with 8 bases identical to TRBD1. The V gene's germline CDR1 is MNHEY and CDR2 SMNVEV (reference sequence). J gave up 3 bases and V 0 bases, and 3 bases lay outside the gene matches. The CDR3 totals 15 residues. The CDR3 DNA follows: TGTGCCAGCAGTTTATCGACAGGGGAGGACTATGGCTACACCTTC. Residues: CASSLSTGEDYGYTF.

This chain connects TRBV21-1 to TRBJ1-6. TRBV21-1 represents a pseudogene. CDR3 length: 14 amino acids. This CDR3 reads CASSKGGSKSPLHF. In DNA, the CDR3 is TGTGCCAGCAGCAAGGGGGGCAGTAAATCACCCCTCCACTTT.

The chain combines TRBV5-6 with TRBJ2-7; D gene uncertain. This CDR3 spans 11 amino acids. The germline V and J ends were trimmed by 0 bases and 6 bases, with 4 bases remaining between them. Germline CDR1 and CDR2: SGHDT and YYEEEE. The CDR3 bases are TGTGCCAGCAGCTTGGGAGGCGAGCAGTACTTC. It translates to CASSLGGEQYF.

V usage is TRBV30 and J usage is TRBJ1-2; D gene ambiguous. CDR1 is GTSNPN and CDR2 is SVGIG in the germline V gene (reference sequence). The CDR3 is made up of 11 amino acids. Trimming cost V 1 base and J 8 bases, with 8 bases left between them. CDR3 DNA: TGTGCCTGGAGTGAAAAGGGAGGCTACACCTTC. This sequence encodes CAWSEKGGYTF.

V usage is TRBV6-5 and J usage is TRBJ1-1; no reliable D call. Trimming shortened V by 2 bases and J by 4 bases, and 11 bases separated the two germline ends. The germline V gene encodes CDR1 MNHEY and CDR2 SVGAGI. This CDR3 is built from 14 residues. The CDR3 sequence: CASSYRPDRTEAFF. DNA for the CDR3: TGTGCCAGCAGTTACCGGCCCGACCGCACTGAAGCTTTCTTT.

The J gene is TRBJ1-2, the V gene TRBV7-9; D is unresolved. The CDR3 is 12 amino acids. Per the germline V gene, CDR1 is SEHNR and CDR2 is FQNEAQ (reference sequence). V was clipped by 3 bases and J by 6 bases, with 8 bases between them. This CDR3 is CASSFRIDGYTF. The CDR3 coding sequence is TGTGCCAGCAGCTTCAGAATCGATGGCTACACCTTC.